A selection of T cell receptor beta chains follows, all from one sample in a study of cytomegalovirus exposure and HLA in healthy donors. Generated by immunoSEQ multiplex PCR, the TCRdb table keeps only in-frame clones and is missing some. The table records some 77,000 clones, approximately 71% of them present only once. Sequences were obtained from PBMCs. These receptors all come from a woman between 40 and 55 years old in good health and CMV-seronegative. The CDR3 runs from the conserved cysteine through the conserved F or W. The D gene is left open where the match is weak. Expanded clones are given a class, and other clones once, few, many or no size at all.

d_gene | abundance | j_gene | v_gene | CDR3nt | CDR3aa
NA | NA | TRBJ1-6 | TRBV7-3 | TGTGCCAGCAGTAAGGGAGGAAACTATAATTCACCCCTCCACTTT | CASSKGGNYNSPLHF
NA | NA | TRBJ1-5 | TRBV7-6 | TGTGCCAGCAGCTTTCAGGAGGGTATACGGCCCCAGCATTTT | CASSFQEGIRPQHF
TRBD1 | NA | TRBJ2-2 | TRBV29-1 | TGCAGCGTTGTTGGACAGGGGGGGACCGGGGAGCTGTTTTTT | CSVVGQGGTGELFF
NA | NA | TRBJ1-4 | TRBV2 | TGTGCCAGCAGTGAAGGGGATTCGGGGGAAAAACTGTTTTTT | CASSEGDSGEKLFF
TRBD2 | NA | TRBJ2-1 | TRBV7-9 | TGTGCCAGCAGCCAACTAGCGACCGCCTACAATGAGCAGTTCTTC | CASSQLATAYNEQFF
NA | NA | TRBJ2-1 | TRBV25-1 | TGTGCCAGCAGTGAATTCTCCGGGAGCTTCCACAATGAGCAGTTCTTC | CASSEFSGSFHNEQFF
NA | NA | TRBJ2-3 | TRBV11-2 | TGTGCCAGCAGCTTAGTTGAGTGGGGGGGGCCAGATACGCAGTATTTT | CASSLVEWGGPDTQYF
NA | once | TRBJ2-2 | TRBV7-9 | TGTGCCAGCAGCCTAAACACCGGGGAGCTGTTTTTT | CASSLNTGELFF
NA | NA | TRBJ1-1 | TRBV5-4 | TGTGCCAGCAGCTTTTCCAGTAACACTGAAGCTTTCTTT | CASSFSSNTEAFF
NA | NA | TRBJ2-7 | TRBV7-6 | TGTGCCAGCAGCTTAGAACTATTCTACGAGCAGTACTTC | CASSLELFYEQYF
NA | few | TRBJ1-4 | TRBV27 | TGTGCCAGCAGTTTATCGATTGGGGGGGGCTTGGAAAAACTGTTTTTT | CASSLSIGGGLEKLFF
NA | once | TRBJ2-1 | TRBV11-2 | TGTGCCAGCAGCTTAGAGGGACTGTACAGTGAGCAGTTCTTC | CASSLEGLYSEQFF
NA | few | TRBJ2-4 | TRBV21-1 | TGTGCCAGCAGTAAGGGGGGGGAGCTAGCCAAAAACATTCAGTACTTC | CASSKGGELAKNIQYF
NA | few | TRBJ2-1 | TRBV29-1 | TGCAGCGTTGTCCCGACAGATGACAATGAGCAGTTCTTC | CSVVPTDDNEQFF
TRBD2 | NA | TRBJ2-3 | TRBV28 | TGTGCCAGCAGTTGGTCGTCTAGCGGGAGGAGGGATACGCAGTATTTT | CASSWSSSGRRDTQYF
NA | NA | TRBJ2-1 | TRBV19 | TGTGCCAGTAGTATAGCTGACTTTTACAATGAGCAGTTCTTC | CASSIADFYNEQFF
NA | NA | TRBJ1-2 | TRBV7-9 | TGTGCCAGCAGCCCACTTGGGCAGGGCAACTATGGCTACACCTTC | CASSPLGQGNYGYTF
NA | NA | TRBJ2-5 | TRBV14 | TGTGCCAGCAGCCAATTGTTGGCAGGGGTGTACCAAGAGACCCAGTACTTC | CASSQLLAGVYQETQYF
NA | NA | TRBJ1-5 | TRBV7-9 | TGTGCCAGCAGCTTGGGGGGTTCAGGGCAGCCCCAGCATTTT | CASSLGGSGQPQHF
TRBD2 | once | TRBJ2-1 | TRBV5-1 | TGCGCCAGCAGCTTGGCCAAGGCCCCTGGGGGGGGAGATGAGCAGTTCTTC | CASSLAKAPGGGDEQFF
TRBD1 | NA | TRBJ2-7 | TRBV11-3 | TGTGCCAGCAGCGAGCGGACAGGGGCAGGAGAGCAGTACTTC | CASSERTGAGEQYF
NA | NA | TRBJ1-5 | TRBV7-8 | TGTGCCAGCAGCTTACAGGATGTGAACAATCAGCCCCAGCATTTT | CASSLQDVNNQPQHF
NA | NA | TRBJ2-7 | TRBV19 | TGTGCCAGTAGTATGCGGCCGGTGAGCTCCTACGAGCAGTACTTC | CASSMRPVSSYEQYF
NA | NA | TRBJ1-3 | TRBV9 | TGTGCCAGCAGCGTAGGGAGTAGGATGTGGGCTGGAAACACCATATATTTT | CASSVGSRMWAGNTIYF
NA | NA | TRBJ1-3 | TRBV27 | TGTGCCAGCAGACAGAGCTCTGGAAACACCATATATTTT | CASRQSSGNTIYF